This TCR beta chain appears in the sequencing data of a study of shared clonotypes between healthy human individuals. Study-wide points: Naive subsets generally exceeded memory subsets in estimated richness.

Produced via immunoSEQ multiplex PCR; TCRdb's table is partial and in-frame only. The table shows 2 million to 2.5 million clones, with 80% to 95% occurring only once. The CDR3 sequence is 13 residues long. Germline lookup yields CDR1 MNHNS and CDR2 SASEGT. Trimming shortened V by 1 base and J by 5 bases, and 8 bases separated the two germline ends. Concerning this clone: Its antigen is not identified.

This receptor was identified in a young man in good health. Some clones in this sample may be carry-over from other donors' samples. Material for sequencing was naive CD4+ T cells from PBMCs. As for subset: CD45RA+ positively selected. The rearrangement joins TRBV6-1 to TRBJ1-2; maybe TRBD1 (5 bases). CDR3 DNA: TGTGCCAGCAGTGAAGTGACAGCATATGGCTACACCTTC. Translating gives CASSEVTAYGYTF.